This TCR beta chain was sequenced in a study of T cell changes during pregnancy in multiple sclerosis. Assay used: immunoSEQ multiplex PCR; TCRdb lists only in-frame clones, some missing. The data show about 72,000 clones, 75% to 95% seen once. Between the trimmed V and J ends, which lost 2 bases and 5 bases, there was a span of 10 bases. This CDR3 contains 14 residues. CDR1 is SGHVS, CDR2 FNYEAQ, per germline. The sample here was peripheral blood, taken in the third trimester of pregnancy. This rearrangement joins TRBV7-6 to TRBJ2-1; maybe TRBD1 (6 bases). The clonotype was recovered from a female donor in good health, enrolled as a control in a pregnancy study. CDR3 loop: CASSLYGQHNEQFF. The CDR3 DNA reads as TGTGCCAGCAGCTTATACGGACAGCACAATGAGCAGTTCTTC. The full variable domain, in which reference TRBV7-6 and TRBJ2-1 provide the parts outside the CDR3, is GAGVSQSPRYKVTKRGQDVALRCDPISGHVSLYWYRQALGQGPEFLTYFNYEAQQDKSGLPNDRFSAERPEGSISTLTIQRTEQRDSAMYRCASSLYGQHNEQFFGPGTRLTVL.